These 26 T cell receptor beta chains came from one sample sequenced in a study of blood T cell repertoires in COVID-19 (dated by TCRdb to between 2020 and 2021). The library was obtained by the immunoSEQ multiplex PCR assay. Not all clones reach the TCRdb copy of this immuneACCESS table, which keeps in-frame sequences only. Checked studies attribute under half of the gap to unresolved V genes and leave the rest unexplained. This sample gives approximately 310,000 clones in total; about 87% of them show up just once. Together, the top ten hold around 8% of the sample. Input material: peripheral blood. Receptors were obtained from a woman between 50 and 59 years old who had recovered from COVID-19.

The CDR3 sequence: CASSLATTGGSRGDTQYF. Written as DNA, the CDR3 is TGTGCCAGCAGCTTAGCAACGACAGGGGGCTCAAGGGGAGATACGCAGTATTTT. This rearrangement joins TRBV11-2 to TRBJ2-3; 10 bases map to TRBD1. The V gene's germline CDR1 is SGHAT and CDR2 FQNNGV. V lost 1 base and J lost 5; bases outside the gene matches: 12. This CDR3 has 18 amino acids.

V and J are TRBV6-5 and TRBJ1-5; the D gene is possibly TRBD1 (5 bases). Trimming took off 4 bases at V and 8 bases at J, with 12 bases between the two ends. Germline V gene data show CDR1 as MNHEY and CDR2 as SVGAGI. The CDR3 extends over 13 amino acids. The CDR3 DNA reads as TGTGCCAGCAGTTCAGGGTGGGCAGAGCCCCAGCATTTT. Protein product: CASSSGWAEPQHF.

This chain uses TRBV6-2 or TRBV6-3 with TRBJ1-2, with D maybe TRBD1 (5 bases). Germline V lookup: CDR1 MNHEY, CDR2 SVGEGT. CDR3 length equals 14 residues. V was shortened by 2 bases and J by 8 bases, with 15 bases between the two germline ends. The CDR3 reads CASSYGARVRGYTF. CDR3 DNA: TGTGCCAGCAGTTACGGAGCCAGGGTGCGGGGCTACACCTTC.

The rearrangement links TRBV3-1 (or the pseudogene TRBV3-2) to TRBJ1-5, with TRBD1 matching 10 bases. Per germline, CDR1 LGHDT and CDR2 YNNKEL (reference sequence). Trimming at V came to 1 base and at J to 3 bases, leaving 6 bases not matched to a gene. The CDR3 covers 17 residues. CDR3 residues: CASSQGVGQGLNQPQHF. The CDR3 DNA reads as TGTGCCAGCAGCCAAGGGGTGGGACAGGGGCTCAATCAGCCCCAGCATTTT.

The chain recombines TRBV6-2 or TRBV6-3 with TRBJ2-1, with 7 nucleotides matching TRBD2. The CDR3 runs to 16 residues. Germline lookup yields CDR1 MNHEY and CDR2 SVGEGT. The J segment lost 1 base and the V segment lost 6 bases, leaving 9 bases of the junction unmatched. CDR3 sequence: CASSLRRTSSYNEQFF. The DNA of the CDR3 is TGTGCCAGCAGCTTACGTCGGACTAGTTCCTACAATGAGCAGTTCTTC.

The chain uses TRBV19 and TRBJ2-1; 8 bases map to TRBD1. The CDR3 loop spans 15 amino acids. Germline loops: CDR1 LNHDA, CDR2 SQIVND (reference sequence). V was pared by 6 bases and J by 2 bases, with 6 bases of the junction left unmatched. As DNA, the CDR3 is TGTGCCAGTAGACCCGGGACAGGAGCCTACAATGAGCAGTTCTTC. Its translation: CASRPGTGAYNEQFF.

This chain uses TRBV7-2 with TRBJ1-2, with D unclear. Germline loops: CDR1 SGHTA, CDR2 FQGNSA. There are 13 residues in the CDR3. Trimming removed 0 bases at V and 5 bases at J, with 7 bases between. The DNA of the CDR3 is TGTGCCAGCAGCTTAGCTGCGGTTTATGGCTACACCTTC. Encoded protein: CASSLAAVYGYTF.

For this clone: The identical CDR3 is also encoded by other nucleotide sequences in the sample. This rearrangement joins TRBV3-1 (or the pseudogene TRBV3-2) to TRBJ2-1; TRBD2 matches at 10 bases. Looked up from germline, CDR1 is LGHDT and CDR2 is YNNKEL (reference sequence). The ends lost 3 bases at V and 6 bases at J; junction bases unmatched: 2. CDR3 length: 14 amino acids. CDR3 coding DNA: TGTGCCAGCAGCCACCTAGCGGGAGCCAATGAGCAGTTCTTC. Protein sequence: CASSHLAGANEQFF.

CDR3 region: CASSYQVPGDTQYF. CDR3 sequence (DNA): TGTGCCAGTAGTTACCAGGTGCCCGGAGATACGCAGTATTTT. The chain carries TRBV19 and TRBJ2-3; D is undetermined. Germline CDR1 reads LNHDA; CDR2 reads SQIVND (reference sequence). Trimming removed 5 bases at V and 5 bases at J, with 14 bases between. This CDR3 has 14 amino acids.

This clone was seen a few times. CDR3 protein: CASSIRLAGNIQYF. DNA of the CDR3: TGTGCCAGTAGTATCCGACTAGCGGGGAACATTCAGTACTTC. This chain connects TRBV19 to TRBJ2-4; 11 nucleotides agree with TRBD2. V shed 3 bases and J 7 bases; nucleotides not matched to a gene: 2. CDR1 and CDR2 (germline): LNHDA, SQIVND (reference sequence). The CDR3 spans 14 residues.

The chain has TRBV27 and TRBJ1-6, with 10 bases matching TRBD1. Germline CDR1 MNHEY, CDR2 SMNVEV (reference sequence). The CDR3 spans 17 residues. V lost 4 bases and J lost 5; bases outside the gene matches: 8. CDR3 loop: CASSSTGGRPNNSPLHF. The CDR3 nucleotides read TGTGCCAGCAGTTCGACAGGGGGCCGACCGAATAATTCACCCCTCCACTTT.

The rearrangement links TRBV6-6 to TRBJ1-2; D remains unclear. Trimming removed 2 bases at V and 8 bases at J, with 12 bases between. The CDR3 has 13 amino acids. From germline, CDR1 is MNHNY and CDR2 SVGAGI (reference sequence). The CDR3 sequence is CASSYRQDAGYTF. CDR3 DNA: TGTGCCAGCAGTTACCGGCAGGATGCAGGCTACACCTTC.

The CDR3 DNA follows: TGTGCCAGCAAAAGGACTAGTAGCTCCTACGAGCAGTACTTC. As protein: CASKRTSSSYEQYF. The chain couples TRBV6-5 to TRBJ2-7, with 7 bases lining up with TRBD2. Germline CDR1 and CDR2: MNHEY and SVGAGI. J was trimmed by 0 bases and V by 7 bases; bases with no gene match: 6. The CDR3 is 14 residues long.

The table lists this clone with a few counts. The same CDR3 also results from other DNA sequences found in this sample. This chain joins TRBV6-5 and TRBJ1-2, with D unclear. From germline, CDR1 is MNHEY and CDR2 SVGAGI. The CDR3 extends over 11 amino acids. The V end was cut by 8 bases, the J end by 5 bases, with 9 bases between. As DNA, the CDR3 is TGTGCCAGCGGGCAGTCGTATGGCTACACCTTC. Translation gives CASGQSYGYTF.

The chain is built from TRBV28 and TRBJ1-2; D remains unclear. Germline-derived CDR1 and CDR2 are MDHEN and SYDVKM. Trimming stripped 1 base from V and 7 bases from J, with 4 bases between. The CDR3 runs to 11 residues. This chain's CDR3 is CASSLSLGYTF. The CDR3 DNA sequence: TGTGCCAGCAGTTTATCTCTTGGCTACACCTTC.

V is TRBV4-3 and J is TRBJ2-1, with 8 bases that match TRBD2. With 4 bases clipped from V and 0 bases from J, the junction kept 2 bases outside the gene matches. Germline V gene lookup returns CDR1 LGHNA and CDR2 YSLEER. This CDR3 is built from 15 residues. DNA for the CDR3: TGCGCCAGCAGCCCAAGCGGGAGCTCCTACAATGAGCAGTTCTTC. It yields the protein CASSPSGSSYNEQFF.

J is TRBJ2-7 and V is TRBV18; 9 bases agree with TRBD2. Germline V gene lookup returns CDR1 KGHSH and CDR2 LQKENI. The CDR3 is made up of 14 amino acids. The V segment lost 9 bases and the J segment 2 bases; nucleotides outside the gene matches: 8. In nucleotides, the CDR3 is TGTGCCAGTCCCGGACTAGCGTTAACCTACGAGCAGTACTTC. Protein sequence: CASPGLALTYEQYF.

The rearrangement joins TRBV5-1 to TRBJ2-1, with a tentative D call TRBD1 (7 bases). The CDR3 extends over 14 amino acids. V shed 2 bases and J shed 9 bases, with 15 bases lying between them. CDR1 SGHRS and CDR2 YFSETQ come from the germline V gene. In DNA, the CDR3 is TGCGCCAGCAGCTTCCTTGGGACAGCGGGTGAGCAGTTCTTC. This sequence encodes CASSFLGTAGEQFF.

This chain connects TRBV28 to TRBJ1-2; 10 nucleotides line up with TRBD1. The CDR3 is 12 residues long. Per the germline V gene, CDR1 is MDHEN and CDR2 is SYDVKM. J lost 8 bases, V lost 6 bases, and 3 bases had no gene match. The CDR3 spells CASRRQGAGYTF. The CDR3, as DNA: TGTGCCAGCAGACGACAGGGGGCCGGCTACACCTTC.

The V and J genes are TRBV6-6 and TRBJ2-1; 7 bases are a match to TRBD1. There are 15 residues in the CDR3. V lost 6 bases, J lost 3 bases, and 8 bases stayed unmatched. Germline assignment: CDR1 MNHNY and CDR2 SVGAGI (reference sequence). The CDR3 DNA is TGTGCCAGCAGCCTACCCCAGGGGGACTACAATGAGCAGTTCTTC. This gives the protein CASSLPQGDYNEQFF.

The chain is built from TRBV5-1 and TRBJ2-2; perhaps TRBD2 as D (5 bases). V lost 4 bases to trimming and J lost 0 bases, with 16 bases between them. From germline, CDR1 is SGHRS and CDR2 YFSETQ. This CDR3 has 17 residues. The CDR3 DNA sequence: TGCGCCAGCAGCAGCGGTCTCAGCGTCGCGAACACCGGGGAGCTGTTTTTT. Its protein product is CASSSGLSVANTGELFF.

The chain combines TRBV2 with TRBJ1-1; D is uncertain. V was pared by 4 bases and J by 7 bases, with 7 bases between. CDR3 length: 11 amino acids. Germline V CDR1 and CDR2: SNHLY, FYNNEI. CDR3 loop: CASSVHFEAFF. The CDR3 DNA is TGTGCCAGCAGTGTACATTTTGAAGCTTTCTTT. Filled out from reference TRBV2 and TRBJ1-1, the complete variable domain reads EPEVTQTPSHQVTQMGQEVILRCVPISNHLYFYWYRQILGQKVEFLVSFYNNEISEKSEIFDDQFSVERPDGSNFTLKIRSTKLEDSAMYFCASSVHFEAFFGQGTRLTVV.

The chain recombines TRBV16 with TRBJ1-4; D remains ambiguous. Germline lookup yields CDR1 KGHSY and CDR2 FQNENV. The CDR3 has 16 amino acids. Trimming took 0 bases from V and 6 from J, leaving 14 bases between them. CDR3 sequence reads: CASSQSYSGFDEKLFF. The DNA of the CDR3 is TGTGCCAGCAGCCAATCGTATTCGGGGTTCGATGAAAAACTGTTTTTT.

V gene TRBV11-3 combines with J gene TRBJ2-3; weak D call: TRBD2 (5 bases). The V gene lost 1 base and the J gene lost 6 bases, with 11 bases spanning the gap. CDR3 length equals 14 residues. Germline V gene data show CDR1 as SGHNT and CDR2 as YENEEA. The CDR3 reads CASSLVGGGDTQYF. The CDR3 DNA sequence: TGTGCCAGCAGCTTAGTGGGCGGCGGGGATACGCAGTATTTT. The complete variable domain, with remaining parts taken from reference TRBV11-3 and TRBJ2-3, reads EAGVVQSPRYKIIEKKQPVAFWCNPISGHNTLYWYLQNLGQGPELLIRYENEEAVDDSQLPKDRFSAERLKGVDSTLKIQPAELGDSAVYLCASSLVGGGDTQYFGPGTRLTVL.

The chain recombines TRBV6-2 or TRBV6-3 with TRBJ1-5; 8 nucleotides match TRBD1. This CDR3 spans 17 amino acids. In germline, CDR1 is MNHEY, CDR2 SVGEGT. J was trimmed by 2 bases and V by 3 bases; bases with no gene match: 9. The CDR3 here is CASSYSKGQGGNQPQHF. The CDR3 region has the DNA TGTGCCAGCAGTTATTCGAAAGGACAGGGAGGCAATCAGCCCCAGCATTTT.

Here the CDR3 reads CATSRDPQAVPLHF. CDR3 DNA: TGTGCCACCAGCAGAGATCCCCAAGCGGTTCCCCTCCACTTT. The rearrangement links TRBV15 to TRBJ1-6, with D uncertain. This CDR3 region has 14 residues. The germline gives CDR1 LNHNV, CDR2 YYDKDF (reference sequence). Between the trimmed V and J ends, which lost 0 bases and 13 bases, there was a span of 13 bases.